A single T cell receptor (beta chain) is shown here with its context. This record belongs to a study of control samples from healthy donors and cancer patients. TCRdb keeps only in-frame clones here, not all; method: immunoSEQ multiplex PCR. The profile shows about 120,000 clones, approximately 94% of them singletons. Germline loops: CDR1 PRHDT, CDR2 FYEKMQ (reference sequence). Trimming took 1 base from V and 2 from J, leaving 7 bases between them. The CDR3 runs to 14 residues. The sequencing sample was made of blood. This TCR was recovered from a young man in good health. This rearrangement joins TRBV13 to TRBJ2-3; D perhaps matches TRBD1 (5 bases). The CDR3 loop is CASSLAGITDTQYF. CDR3 DNA sequence: TGTGCCAGCAGCTTAGCAGGGATCACAGATACGCAGTATTTT.